A selection of T cell receptor beta chains follows, all from one sample in a study of blood T cell repertoires in COVID-19. Produced via immunoSEQ multiplex PCR; TCRdb's table is partial and in-frame only. The table shows around 200,000 clones, with 70% to 90% occurring only once. Sequenced input: peripheral blood. The receptors here all came from a woman aged 45-59 years with acute or convalescent COVID-19. The CDR3 runs from the conserved cysteine through the conserved F or W. A D gene is named only where the DNA matches it firmly. Size tells how often a clone was seen (once, few, many) or the class of an expanded clone, and some rows leave it out.

TRBJ2-2,TRBV6-5,-,-,12,CASTTGTGELFF,TGTGCCAGCACGACTGGAACCGGGGAGCTGTTTTTT
TRBJ1-4,TRBV28,TRBD1,-,15,CASVRQGRADEKLFF,TGTGCCAGCGTACGACAGGGCAGGGCGGATGAAAAACTGTTTTTT
TRBJ1-3,TRBV29-1,-,-,14,CSVRRGAAGNTIYF,TGCAGCGTTAGGCGGGGGGCCGCTGGAAACACCATATATTTT
TRBJ2-7,TRBV2,TRBD1,-,14,CASGQGATFYEQYF,TGTGCCAGCGGACAGGGGGCGACATTCTACGAGCAGTACTTC
TRBJ1-5,TRBV19,-,-,15,CASTPRRESNQPQHF,TGTGCCAGTACCCCGAGGAGGGAGAGCAATCAGCCCCAGCATTTT
TRBJ2-7,TRBV19,-,few,15,CASSRLGALPYEQYF,TGTGCCAGTAGTCGGCTGGGGGCGCTACCCTACGAGCAGTACTTC
TRBJ1-6,TRBV7-2,-,few,14,CASSLLRSFSPLHF,TGTGCCAGCAGCTTACTCCGCAGTTTTTCACCCCTCCACTTT
TRBJ1-3,TRBV6-6,-,-,14,CASRDRTSGNTIYF,TGTGCCAGCAGGGACAGAACCTCTGGAAACACCATATATTTT
TRBJ2-3,TRBV7-6,-,-,15,CASSLLGPVGDTQYF,TGTGCCAGCAGCTTATTGGGCCCTGTGGGAGATACGCAGTATTTT
TRBJ2-7,TRBV19,-,-,13,CASTAYMGREQYF,TGTGCCAGTACCGCCTACATGGGGCGAGAGCAGTACTTC
TRBJ1-1,TRBV7-2,-,-,14,CASSPGPGNTEAFF,TGTGCCAGCAGCCCGGGTCCTGGGAACACTGAAGCTTTCTTT
TRBJ2-7,TRBV3-1/TRBV3-2,-,-,14,CASSPLGGPYEQYF,TGTGCCAGCAGCCCTCTGGGGGGGCCCTACGAGCAGTACTTC
TRBJ1-5,TRBV15,-,few,13,CATRPGGRQPQHF,TGTGCCACCCGCCCCGGGGGGCGTCAGCCCCAGCATTTT
TRBJ2-1,TRBV19,TRBD2,-,15,CASSGSGRGWNEQFF,TGTGCCAGTAGCGGAAGCGGGAGGGGTTGGAATGAGCAGTTCTTC
TRBJ2-1,TRBV5-1,TRBD2,-,16,CASSLERGLAWNEQFF,TGCGCCAGCAGCTTGGAGAGGGGACTAGCGTGGAATGAGCAGTTCTTC
TRBJ2-1,TRBV27,TRBD2,-,14,CASSLAGVINEQFF,TGTGCCAGCTCCCTAGCGGGGGTTATTAATGAGCAGTTCTTC
TRBJ1-2,TRBV14,TRBD1,-,15,CASSHGQGGFYGYTF,TGTGCCAGCAGCCATGGACAGGGTGGGTTCTATGGCTACACCTTC
TRBJ1-1,TRBV5-1,TRBD1,-,16,CASSDRQGPMNTEAFF,TGCGCCAGCAGCGATAGACAGGGTCCGATGAACACTGAAGCTTTCTTT
TRBJ2-1,TRBV15,-,-,15,CATSNREMGYNEQFF,TGTGCCACCAGCAACCGGGAGATGGGGTACAATGAGCAGTTCTTC
TRBJ2-5,TRBV3-1/TRBV3-2,TRBD2,-,17,CASSFKALAGGQETQYF,TGTGCCAGCAGCTTCAAGGCTCTAGCGGGGGGGCAAGAGACCCAGTACTTC
TRBJ2-1,TRBV5-4,-,-,16,CASSLGQRSSYNEQFF,TGTGCCAGCAGCTTGGGACAGAGGAGCTCCTACAATGAGCAGTTCTTC
TRBJ1-3,TRBV9,-,-,15,CASSPSLGGGNTIYF,TGTGCCAGCAGCCCCTCTCTCGGAGGTGGAAACACCATATATTTT
TRBJ2-3,TRBV29-1,-,-,13,CSLQRTFTDTQYF,TGCAGCCTTCAGCGGACCTTCACAGATACGCAGTATTTT
TRBJ1-4,TRBV4-3,-,-,19,CASSQEIPGGGSVNEKLFF,TGCGCCAGCAGCCAAGAGATCCCCGGGGGAGGGTCTGTTAATGAAAAACTGTTTTTT
TRBJ2-1,TRBV5-1,-,-,14,CASSPGGWLNEQFF,TGCGCCAGCAGCCCAGGGGGGTGGTTGAATGAGCAGTTCTTC
TRBJ2-3,TRBV7-2,-,-,14,CASSPRRGRDTQYF,TGTGCCAGCAGCCCCCGTAGGGGCAGAGATACGCAGTATTTT
TRBJ2-1,TRBV19,-,-,15,CASSIMSGTYNEQFF,TGTGCCAGTAGTATTATGTCAGGAACCTACAATGAGCAGTTCTTC
TRBJ2-5,TRBV10-2,-,-,12,CASTPSRGAVHF,TGCGCCAGCACCCCCTCCCGGGGGGCGGTGCACTTC
TRBJ2-3,TRBV24-1,-,-,14,CATSAGAGTDTQYF,TGTGCCACCAGTGCGGGAGCCGGAACAGATACGCAGTATTTT
TRBJ1-6,TRBV5-1,TRBD1,-,14,CASRRDRGNSPLHF,TGCGCCAGCCGAAGGGACAGGGGGAATTCACCCCTCCACTTT
TRBJ1-5,TRBV7-9,TRBD1,-,15,CASSSAGTGWQPQHF,TGTGCCAGCAGCTCGGCGGGGACAGGTTGGCAGCCCCAGCATTTT
TRBJ2-5,TRBV9,TRBD2,-,17,CASSARTGLAGGETQYF,TGTGCCAGCAGCGCCCGTACCGGACTAGCGGGGGGTGAGACCCAGTACTTC
TRBJ1-1,TRBV27,TRBD1,-,15,CASSSRDRGITEAFF,TGTGCCAGCAGTAGCCGGGACAGGGGTATCACTGAAGCTTTCTTT
TRBJ1-1,TRBV7-9,-,-,14,CASNHGGTNTEAFF,TGTGCCAGCAATCATGGAGGAACGAACACTGAAGCTTTCTTT
TRBJ1-2,TRBV9,TRBD1,-,14,CASTWGQGANGYTF,TGTGCCAGCACTTGGGGGCAGGGGGCAAATGGCTACACCTTC
TRBJ1-6,TRBV18,TRBD1,-,16,CASSPPGTGNNSPLHF,TGTGCCAGCTCACCACCCGGGACAGGGAATAATTCACCCCTCCACTTT
TRBJ1-1,TRBV29-1,TRBD1,few,12,CSAGQMNTEAFF,TGCAGCGCGGGACAGATGAACACTGAAGCTTTCTTT
TRBJ2-5,TRBV11-3,TRBD2,-,14,CASSPQTSVETQYF,TGTGCCAGCAGCCCGCAGACTAGCGTTGAGACCCAGTACTTC
TRBJ1-5,TRBV6-2/TRBV6-3,TRBD1,-,15,CASSPQGAGNQPQHF,TGTGCCAGCAGTCCACAGGGGGCGGGCAATCAGCCCCAGCATTTT
TRBJ1-1,TRBV6-1,-,-,14,CASSDVQGVTEAFF,TGTGCCAGCAGTGATGTACAGGGAGTCACTGAAGCTTTCTTT
TRBJ2-3,TRBV5-5,-,-,11,CASSLLDTQYF,TGTGCCAGCAGCTTGCTAGATACGCAGTATTTT
TRBJ1-1,TRBV27,-,-,16,CASSLGLGTSNTEAFF,TGTGCCAGCAGTTTAGGACTCGGGACTTCGAACACTGAAGCTTTCTTT
TRBJ2-2,TRBV7-9,-,-,15,CASSLHGSDTGELFF,TGTGCCAGCAGCTTACACGGGAGCGACACCGGGGAGCTGTTTTTT
TRBJ1-1,TRBV3-1/TRBV3-2,-,-,15,CASSQRTVLNTEAFF,TGTGCCAGCAGCCAACGGACAGTATTGAACACTGAAGCTTTCTTT
TRBJ1-2,TRBV3-1/TRBV3-2,-,-,13,CASSQVRTRGYTF,TGTGCCAGCAGCCAAGTGCGGACTCGCGGCTACACCTTC
TRBJ1-5,TRBV24-1,-,-,15,CATSDGSGVYQPQHF,TGTGCCACCAGTGATGGCTCAGGGGTTTATCAGCCCCAGCATTTT
TRBJ2-2,TRBV25-1,TRBD2,-,16,CASSGTSGGLTGELFF,TGTGCCAGCAGTGGGACTAGCGGGGGCCTCACCGGGGAGCTGTTTTTT
TRBJ1-3,TRBV19,-,-,17,CASSINSAGLAGNTIYF,TGTGCCAGTAGTATCAATTCCGCGGGGTTAGCTGGAAACACCATATATTTT